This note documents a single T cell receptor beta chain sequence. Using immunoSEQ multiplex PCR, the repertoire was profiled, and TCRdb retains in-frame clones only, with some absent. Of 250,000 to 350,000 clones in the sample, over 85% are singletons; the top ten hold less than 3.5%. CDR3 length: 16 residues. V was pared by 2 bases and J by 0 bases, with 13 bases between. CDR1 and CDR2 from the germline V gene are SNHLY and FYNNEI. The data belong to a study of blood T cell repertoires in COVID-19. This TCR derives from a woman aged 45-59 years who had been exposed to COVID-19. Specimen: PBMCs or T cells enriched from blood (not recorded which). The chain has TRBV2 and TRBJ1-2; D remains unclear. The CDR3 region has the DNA TGTGCCAGCAGTGAAAGTTGGAGGGATGCTAACTATGGCTACACCTTC. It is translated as CASSESWRDANYGYTF. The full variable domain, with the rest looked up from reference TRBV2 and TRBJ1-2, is EPEVTQTPSHQVTQMGQEVILRCVPISNHLYFYWYRQILGQKVEFLVSFYNNEISEKSEIFDDQFSVERPDGSNFTLKIRSTKLEDSAMYFCASSESWRDANYGYTFGSGTRLTVV.